Following are 8 T cell receptor beta chains from one sample sequenced in a study of blood T cell repertoires in COVID-19 (TCRdb year 2020). Libraries were prepared through the immunoSEQ multiplex PCR assay. TCRdb limited this immuneACCESS table to in-frame rearrangements with V and J called. A share of clones is missing; checked studies link under half to unresolved V genes, and the rest is unexplained. The sample includes more than 95,000 clones, with around 86% observed a single time. Around 15% of the sample belongs to the ten largest clones. The sequenced sample was peripheral blood. These receptors all come from a man aged 45-65 years with acute or convalescent COVID-19.

The chain combines TRBV6-5 with TRBJ1-3; D gene uncertain. Between the trimmed V and J ends, which lost 0 bases and 0 bases, there was a span of 3 bases. Germline CDR1 is MNHEY and CDR2 is SVGAGI. The CDR3 covers 14 residues. The CDR3 loop reads CASSYSSSGNTIYF. CDR3 nucleotide sequence: TGTGCCAGCAGTTACTCCAGCTCTGGAAACACCATATATTTT.

This clone was seen repeatedly, ten times or more. V is TRBV2 and J is TRBJ2-3; 10 nucleotides agree with TRBD2. V lost 5 bases, J lost 1 base, and 6 bases stayed unmatched. Germline CDR1 SNHLY, CDR2 FYNNEI. This CDR3 is built from 16 residues. This CDR3 reads CASSLLSGRRTDTQYF. In nucleotides, the CDR3 is TGTGCCAGCAGTCTCCTTAGCGGGAGGCGCACAGATACGCAGTATTTT.

The CDR3 DNA is TGTGCCTGGAGTGCCGGCAGGGGTAATGAAAAACTGTTTTTT. Its protein product is CAWSAGRGNEKLFF. The rearrangement uses TRBV30 and TRBJ1-4, with D possibly TRBD1 on 6 matching bases. CDR3 length: 14 residues. The germline gives CDR1 GTSNPN, CDR2 SVGIG (reference sequence). Deletions cut 1 base from V and 4 bases from J, with 10 bases between.

The chain recombines TRBV21-1 with TRBJ2-7; whether TRBD2, the table's D call, matches the DNA was not checked. TRBV21-1 is listed as a pseudogene. The CDR3 is made up of 13 amino acids. The CDR3 here is CASNTAGENEQYF. Written as DNA, the CDR3 is TGTGCCAGCAATACGGCGGGAGAAAACGAGCAGTACTTC.

The J gene is TRBJ2-7, the V gene TRBV29-1, with 9 bases identical to TRBD2. V trimming: 6 bases; J trimming: 0 bases; junction bases outside the gene matches: 3. CDR3 length: 13 amino acids. Germline V lookup: CDR1 SQVTM, CDR2 ANQGSEA. The CDR3 reads CSVLSGSSYEQYF. Written as DNA, the CDR3 is TGCAGCGTCCTTAGCGGGAGCTCCTACGAGCAGTACTTC.

The J gene is TRBJ2-5, the V gene TRBV6-5; D may be TRBD2 (5 bases). The V gene's germline CDR1 is MNHEY and CDR2 SVGAGI. CDR3 size: 13 residues. The V end was cut by 10 bases, the J end by 5 bases, with 17 bases between. The CDR3 region has the DNA TGTGCCATCGCGAGGGAATTCCTCGAGACCCAGTACTTC. Residues: CAIAREFLETQYF.

The rearrangement uses TRBV9 and TRBJ2-1; 13 bases line up with TRBD2. The V gene end was trimmed by 4 bases and the J gene end by 4 bases; junction bases not matched to a gene: 5. This CDR3 comprises 16 residues. Looked up from germline, CDR1 is SGDLS and CDR2 is YYNGEE. The CDR3 reads CASSTGLAGAYNEQFF. CDR3 bases: TGTGCCAGCAGCACTGGACTAGCGGGAGCTTACAATGAGCAGTTCTTC.

The rearrangement links TRBV18 to TRBJ1-3; no clear D gene. Trimming cost V 1 base and J 0 bases, with 10 bases left between them. Per the germline V gene, CDR1 is KGHSH and CDR2 is LQKENI. This CDR3 has 16 residues. This CDR3 is CASSPLAGHSGNTIYF. The CDR3 nucleotides are TGTGCCAGCTCACCACTGGCAGGTCACTCTGGAAACACCATATATTTT.